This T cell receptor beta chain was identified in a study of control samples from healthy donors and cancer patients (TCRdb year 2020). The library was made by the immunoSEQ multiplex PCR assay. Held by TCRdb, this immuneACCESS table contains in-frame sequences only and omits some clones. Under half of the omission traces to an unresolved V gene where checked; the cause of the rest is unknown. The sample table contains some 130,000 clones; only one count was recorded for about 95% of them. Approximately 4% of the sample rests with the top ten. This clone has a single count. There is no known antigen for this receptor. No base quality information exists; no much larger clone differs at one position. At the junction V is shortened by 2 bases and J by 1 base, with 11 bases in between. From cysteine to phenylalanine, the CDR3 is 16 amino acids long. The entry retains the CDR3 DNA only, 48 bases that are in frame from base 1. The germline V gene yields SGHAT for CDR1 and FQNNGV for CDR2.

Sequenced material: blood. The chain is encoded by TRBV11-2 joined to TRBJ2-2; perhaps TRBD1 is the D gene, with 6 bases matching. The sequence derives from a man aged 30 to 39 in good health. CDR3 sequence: CASSLWSGVNTGELFF. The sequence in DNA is TGTGCCAGCAGCTTATGGTCAGGGGTGAACACCGGGGAGCTGTTTTTT.